These 22 T cell receptor beta chains originate from one sample sequenced in a study of Ad26.COV2.S vaccination and SARS-CoV-2 variants. Treatment meaning: roughly 18 received Ad26.COV2.S at low or high dose, single or two shots; about five received placebo; per-sample allocation not given. The study sampled participants on day 63 after the first vaccine or placebo injection. Profiling relied on immunoSEQ multiplex PCR, and the TCRdb table lists in-frame clones only, not all of them. The sample holds 350,000 to 500,000 clones, roughly 89% seen once. The sequences come from peripheral blood, collected in a trial of Ad26.COV2.S vaccine versus placebo. These TCRs come from a person between 18 and 65 years old who received the Ad26.COV2.S COVID-19 vaccine or a placebo.

In its sample, this clone was seen once. The rearrangement links TRBV9 to TRBJ2-1, with D perhaps matching TRBD2 (5 bases). Germline CDR1 SGDLS, CDR2 YYNGEE. The V end lost 0 bases, the J end lost 2 bases, and 9 bases lay between the germline ends. The CDR3 is 15 amino acids. CDR3 DNA sequence: TGTGCCAGCAGCGTAGCTCCGGAGGCCTACAATGAGCAGTTCTTC. It codes for CASSVAPEAYNEQFF.

The rearrangement joins TRBV7-2 to TRBJ2-5, with 11 bases identical to TRBD2. Germline V CDR1 and CDR2: SGHTA, FQGNSA. V dropped 3 bases and J dropped 5; count of bases not matched to a gene: 5. CDR3 length: 15 residues. This CDR3 reads CASSFSGGASETQYF. The CDR3 DNA reads as TGTGCCAGCAGCTTTAGCGGGGGGGCCTCTGAGACCCAGTACTTC.

The rearrangement joins TRBV2 to TRBJ1-4; D is ambiguous. Between the trimmed V and J ends, which lost 8 bases and 3 bases, there was a span of 10 bases. This CDR3 spans 13 amino acids. Germline loops: CDR1 SNHLY, CDR2 FYNNEI. Written as DNA, the CDR3 is TGTGCCAGCGGGCGAGGCCCTAATGAAAAACTGTTTTTT. Translation gives CASGRGPNEKLFF.

The table lists this clone with a few counts. The chain joins TRBV18 to TRBJ1-5; D remains unclear. Trimming cost V 4 bases and J 4 bases, with 8 bases left between them. The CDR3 contains 13 residues. The germline V gene has CDR1 KGHSH and CDR2 LQKENI. CDR3 in DNA: TGTGCCAGCTCACAGCTTTCAAATCAGCCCCAGCATTTT. It is translated as CASSQLSNQPQHF.

The rearrangement links TRBV19 to TRBJ1-1, with D unresolved. Per the germline V gene, CDR1 is LNHDA and CDR2 is SQIVND (reference sequence). The CDR3 covers 15 residues. V gave up 5 bases and J gave up 5 bases, with 18 bases separating them. CDR3 nucleotide sequence: TGTGCCAGTAGTTTTCCCGGCACTCTCTCTACTGAAGCTTTCTTT. Translating it yields CASSFPGTLSTEAFF.

The chain links TRBV5-1 to TRBJ1-4; D gene ambiguous. CDR3 length: 14 amino acids. The germline V gene has CDR1 SGHRS and CDR2 YFSETQ. The ends were cut back, 2 bases at V and 0 bases at J, with 5 bases in the middle. CDR3 sequence reads: CASSFGPTNEKLFF. CDR3 nucleotides: TGCGCCAGCAGCTTTGGACCAACTAATGAAAAACTGTTTTTT.

The CDR3: CASSPTPGSDYNEQFF. CDR3 bases: TGCGCCAGCAGCCCAACCCCGGGTTCCGATTACAATGAGCAGTTCTTC. The V gene is TRBV5-1, the J gene TRBJ2-1; unclear D gene. The length of the CDR3 is 16 residues. Germline assignment: CDR1 SGHRS and CDR2 YFSETQ. V was clipped by 4 bases and J by 4 bases, with 18 bases between them.

J is TRBJ2-7 and V is TRBV5-4, with D possibly TRBD2 on 6 matching bases. The length of the CDR3 is 15 residues. Germline V gene data show CDR1 as SGHNT and CDR2 as YYREEE (reference sequence). The V end was cut by 0 bases, the J end by 3 bases, with 13 bases between. CDR3 coding DNA: TGTGCCAGCAGCTTGGGGGGGGACTTAGGCTACGAGCAGTACTTC. Translation: CASSLGGDLGYEQYF.

CDR3 DNA: TGTGCCAGCAGCTTAGATTGGACGGGGTTTAGAGATACGCAGTATTTT. Amino acids: CASSLDWTGFRDTQYF. V is TRBV11-3 and J is TRBJ2-3, with D tentatively TRBD2 (5 bases). Germline V CDR1 and CDR2: SGHNT, YENEEA. CDR3 length: 16 residues. V lost 0 bases, J lost 5 bases, and 15 bases lay in between.

This chain links TRBV6-5 with TRBJ2-2; weak D call: TRBD1 (6 bases). The V gene's germline CDR1 is MNHEY and CDR2 SVGAGI. The V end lost 6 bases, the J end lost 8 bases, and 13 bases lay between the germline ends. The CDR3 spans 13 residues. Here the CDR3 DNA reads TGTGCCAGCAGACAGGGTACGGGGGGGGAGCTGTTTTTT. Protein sequence: CASRQGTGGELFF.

The chain carries TRBV3-1 (or the pseudogene TRBV3-2) and TRBJ2-1; no clear D. V lost 0 bases, J lost 6 bases, and 15 bases lay in between. The CDR3 contains 16 residues. The germline V gene has CDR1 LGHDT and CDR2 YNNKEL (reference sequence). CDR3 residues: CASSQDWQIPPNEQFF. The DNA for the CDR3 is TGTGCCAGCAGCCAAGATTGGCAGATCCCCCCCAATGAGCAGTTCTTC.

There are a few counts of this clone. This chain connects TRBV24-1 to TRBJ2-2; 10 positions match TRBD2. This CDR3 spans 15 amino acids. With V trimmed by 7 bases and J by 4 bases, 5 bases remained unmatched. Germline CDR1 is KGHDR and CDR2 is SFDVKD. The CDR3, as DNA: TGTGCCACCAGCTCTAGCGGGAGAGTCACCGGGGAGCTGTTTTTT. Its protein product is CATSSSGRVTGELFF.

The chain carries TRBV5-1 and TRBJ1-3; no reliable D call. The V and J ends lost 2 bases and 0 bases respectively, with 9 bases between them. Germline V gives CDR1 SGHRS, CDR2 YFSETQ. The CDR3 totals 15 residues. The CDR3 coding sequence is TGCGCCAGCAGCTTAGGACCGCTCTCTGGAAACACCATATATTTT. Protein product: CASSLGPLSGNTIYF.

This sequence joins TRBV19 and TRBJ1-2; no reliable D call. The CDR3 extends over 16 amino acids. CDR1 is LNHDA and CDR2 is SQIVND in the germline V gene (reference sequence). Trimming stripped 5 bases from V and 4 bases from J, with 20 bases between. The CDR3, as DNA: TGTGCCAGTAGTTCCCGCCGAGGAGCAGACCCCTATGGCTACACCTTC. It translates to CASSSRRGADPYGYTF.

V gene TRBV19 combines with J gene TRBJ1-1; no reliable D call. This CDR3 is 16 amino acids long. CDR1 is LNHDA, CDR2 SQIVND, per germline (reference sequence). V was pared by 1 base and J by 0 bases, with 12 bases between. CDR3 coding DNA: TGTGCCAGTAGTATAGTGTCCCCAACCTTGAACACTGAAGCTTTCTTT. Amino acid sequence: CASSIVSPTLNTEAFF.

The chain recombines TRBV6-2 or TRBV6-3 with TRBJ1-2, with TRBD1 matching 7 bases. V trimming: 0 bases; J trimming: 7 bases; junction bases outside the gene matches: 5. Germline lookup yields CDR1 MNHEY and CDR2 SVGEGT. This CDR3 is 14 amino acids long. The CDR3 bases are TGTGCCAGCAGTTACTCCCGGCAGGGGGTTGGCTACACCTTC. Translated, it gives CASSYSRQGVGYTF.

This chain uses TRBV7-2 with TRBJ2-1; 9 positions agree with TRBD2. After removal of 5 bases from V and 10 bases from J, the junction contained 9 bases not matched to a gene. There are 14 residues in the CDR3. CDR1 SGHTA and CDR2 FQGNSA come from the germline V gene. This CDR3 reads CASSPGLARGEQFF. The CDR3 region has the DNA TGTGCCAGCAGCCCGGGACTAGCCCGAGGCGAGCAGTTCTTC.

The chain carries TRBV6-1 and TRBJ2-7, with D perhaps matching TRBD1 or TRBD2 (6 bases each). Germline V gene sequence: CDR1 MNHNS, CDR2 SASEGT. This CDR3 comprises 19 residues. With 3 bases removed from V and 6 bases from J, the gap between germline ends came to 30 bases. DNA for the CDR3: TGTGCCAGCAGTGATGCGGGGACACGGGTTGGTTGGGGGCACGGCGAGCAGTACTTC. Translation gives CASSDAGTRVGWGHGEQYF.

The V gene is TRBV10-2, the J gene TRBJ2-1; the D call may be TRBD1 or TRBD2 (6 bases each). The CDR3 has 16 amino acids. Per germline, CDR1 WSHSY and CDR2 SAAADI. The V gene lost 7 bases and the J gene lost 1 base, with 17 bases spanning the gap. CDR3 amino acids: CASNGNRDLSYNEQFF. CDR3 in DNA: TGCGCCAGCAACGGCAACAGGGACTTATCCTACAATGAGCAGTTCTTC.

This rearrangement joins TRBV9 to TRBJ2-2, with D hard to call. The CDR3 extends over 13 amino acids. CDR1 is SGDLS and CDR2 is YYNGEE in the germline V gene. Trimming cost V 2 bases and J 6 bases, with 8 bases left between them. The CDR3 DNA follows: TGTGCCAGCAGCGTCGTAACAGCCGGGGAGCTGTTTTTT. Translation gives CASSVVTAGELFF. Supplemented by reference TRBV9 and TRBJ2-2, the full variable domain reads DSGVTQTPKHLITATGQRVTLRCSPRSGDLSVYWYQQSLDQGLQFLIQYYNGEERAKGNILERFSAQQFPDLHSELNLSSLELGDSALYFCASSVVTAGELFFGEGSRLTVL.

This chain uses TRBV9 with TRBJ2-7; D call uncertain. Germline values: CDR1 SGDLS, CDR2 YYNGEE. The CDR3 totals 13 residues. V was shortened by 0 bases and J by 2 bases, with 6 bases between the two germline ends. CDR3 loop: CASSVGVAYEQYF. The CDR3 DNA follows: TGTGCCAGCAGCGTAGGGGTAGCCTACGAGCAGTACTTC.

This chain connects TRBV18 to TRBJ1-4; D is possibly TRBD1 (6 bases). Looked up from germline, CDR1 is KGHSH and CDR2 is LQKENI. V lost 4 bases, J lost 9 bases, and 18 bases lay in between. The CDR3 length is 15 residues. The CDR3 is CASSLDRLPTQKLFF. The CDR3 region has the DNA TGTGCCAGCTCACTGGACAGATTACCTACTCAAAAACTGTTTTTT. Complete variable domain (other parts from reference TRBV18 and TRBJ1-4): NAGVMQNPRHLVRRRGQEARLRCSPMKGHSHVYWYRQLPEEGLKFMVYLQKENIIDESGMPKERFSAEFPKEGPSILRIQQVVRGDSAAYFCASSLDRLPTQKLFFGSGTQLSVL.